These T cell receptor beta chains were read from a single sample in a study of CD8 T cells in ankylosing spondylitis. In TCRdb, the 5' RACE reads were re-called with MiXCR into one record per CDR3 protein. The data hold about 340,000 distinct CDR3 sequences, with under 8.5% observed a single time. Sequenced material: blood, either unsorted or a sorted T cell fraction (not recorded which). The source is a male donor with ankylosing spondylitis. The CDR3 runs from the conserved cysteine through the conserved F or W. Each record gives: CDR3 protein, CDR3 DNA, J gene, clone size, V gene, CDR3 length, D gene. The D gene is left open where the match is weak. Some rows have no size entry. The others give once, few or many, or a class for an expanded clone.

CDR3aa: CSVPGTAITGELFF
CDR3nt: TGCAGCGTGCCCGGGACAGCTATCACCGGGGAGCTGTTTTTT
j_gene: TRBJ2-2
abundance: .
v_gene: TRBV29-1
len: 14
d_gene: TRBD1

CDR3aa: CASSPRQGAIGYTF
CDR3nt: TGTGCCAGCAGCCCTCGCCAGGGGGCGATTGGCTACACCTTC
j_gene: TRBJ1-2
abundance: few
v_gene: TRBV7-2
len: 14
d_gene: TRBD1

CDR3aa: CASSPRPLVGETQYF
CDR3nt: TGCGCCAGCAGCCCGCGGCCACTAGTTGGGGAGACCCAGTACTTC
j_gene: TRBJ2-5
abundance: .
v_gene: TRBV4-1
len: 15
d_gene: .

CDR3aa: CSVFEPMAEAFF
CDR3nt: TGCAGCGTCTTCGAACCAATGGCTGAAGCTTTCTTT
j_gene: TRBJ1-1
abundance: many
v_gene: TRBV29-1
len: 12
d_gene: .

CDR3aa: CASSPQPEFGELFF
CDR3nt: TGTGCCAGCAGTCCGCAGCCCGAGTTCGGGGAGCTGTTTTTT
j_gene: TRBJ2-2
abundance: .
v_gene: TRBV2
len: 14
d_gene: .

CDR3aa: CASSLAWSGLAGTPYEQYF
CDR3nt: TGCGCCAGCAGCTTGGCTTGGAGTGGACTAGCGGGGACCCCCTACGAGCAGTACTTC
j_gene: TRBJ2-7
abundance: .
v_gene: TRBV5-1
len: 19
d_gene: TRBD2

CDR3aa: CASSLNEETQYF
CDR3nt: TGCGCCAGCAGCTTGAATGAAGAGACCCAGTACTTC
j_gene: TRBJ2-5
abundance: many
v_gene: TRBV5-1
len: 12
d_gene: .

CDR3aa: CASSANRHNTEAFF
CDR3nt: TGTGCCAGCAGCGCAAACCGGCACAACACTGAAGCTTTCTTT
j_gene: TRBJ1-1
abundance: many
v_gene: TRBV12-3/TRBV12-4
len: 14
d_gene: .

CDR3aa: CSVVPQGDTGELFF
CDR3nt: TGCAGCGTTGTGCCACAGGGGGACACCGGGGAGCTGTTTTTT
j_gene: TRBJ2-2
abundance: many
v_gene: TRBV29-1
len: 14
d_gene: TRBD1

CDR3aa: CASRGRDLLENTGELFF
CDR3nt: TGTGCCAGCAGGGGCCGGGATTTATTGGAGAACACCGGGGAGCTGTTTTTT
j_gene: TRBJ2-2
abundance: few
v_gene: TRBV4-2
len: 17
d_gene: .

CDR3aa: CASSRDNPYQPQHF
CDR3nt: TGCGCCAGCAGCCGGGACAATCCCTATCAGCCCCAGCATTTT
j_gene: TRBJ1-5
abundance: .
v_gene: TRBV5-1
len: 14
d_gene: .

CDR3aa: CASSLVGEYNEQFF
CDR3nt: TGTGCCAGCAGCTTAGTCGGAGAGTACAATGAGCAGTTCTTC
j_gene: TRBJ2-1
abundance: .
v_gene: TRBV13
len: 14
d_gene: .

CDR3aa: CSVEPSGREQFF
CDR3nt: TGCAGCGTTGAGCCTAGCGGGAGGGAGCAGTTCTTC
j_gene: TRBJ2-1
abundance: many
v_gene: TRBV29-1
len: 12
d_gene: TRBD2

CDR3aa: CASSIAGQPQHF
CDR3nt: TGTGCCAGTAGTATAGCCGGTCAGCCCCAGCATTTT
j_gene: TRBJ1-5
abundance: few
v_gene: TRBV19
len: 12
d_gene: .

CDR3aa: CASSRLLAGGGAQYF
CDR3nt: TGCGCCAGCAGCCGTTTACTAGCGGGAGGTGGGGCCCAGTACTTC
j_gene: TRBJ2-5
abundance: .
v_gene: TRBV4-1
len: 15
d_gene: TRBD2

CDR3aa: CASSPKWVHEQYF
CDR3nt: TGTGCCAGCAGTCCCAAATGGGTTCACGAGCAGTACTTC
j_gene: TRBJ2-7
abundance: few
v_gene: TRBV28
len: 13
d_gene: .

CDR3aa: CASSERSEQYF
CDR3nt: TGTGCCAGCAGTGAACGATCCGAGCAGTACTTC
j_gene: TRBJ2-7
abundance: .
v_gene: TRBV28
len: 11
d_gene: .

CDR3aa: CSGSTPQGEAFF
CDR3nt: TGCAGCGGATCGACACCTCAGGGTGAAGCTTTCTTT
j_gene: TRBJ1-1
abundance: .
v_gene: TRBV29-1
len: 12
d_gene: .

CDR3aa: CASSPRPRGSTEAFF
CDR3nt: TGTGCCAGCAGCCCCCGCCCTCGCGGGAGCACTGAAGCTTTCTTT
j_gene: TRBJ1-1
abundance: .
v_gene: TRBV3-1
len: 15
d_gene: .

CDR3aa: CASSWGGKDREQYF
CDR3nt: TGCGCCAGCAGCTGGGGGGGTAAGGACCGCGAGCAGTACTTC
j_gene: TRBJ2-7
abundance: .
v_gene: TRBV5-1
len: 14
d_gene: TRBD2

CDR3aa: CASSQWGSGQPYNEQFF
CDR3nt: TGCGCCAGCAGCCAATGGGGGTCCGGACAGCCCTACAATGAGCAGTTCTTC
j_gene: TRBJ2-1
abundance: many
v_gene: TRBV4-1
len: 17
d_gene: .

CDR3aa: CASSSETRGGMDEQFF
CDR3nt: TGTGCCAGCAGCTCCGAGACTCGGGGTGGGATGGATGAGCAGTTCTTC
j_gene: TRBJ2-1
abundance: few
v_gene: TRBV7-3
len: 16
d_gene: .

CDR3aa: CASSQDSGLKHF
CDR3nt: TGCGCCAGCAGCCAAGATTCAGGGCTTAAACATTTT
j_gene: TRBJ2-3
abundance: many
v_gene: TRBV4-3
len: 12
d_gene: .

CDR3aa: CASSTGSGYNEQFF
CDR3nt: TGTGCCAGCAGCACAGGGAGTGGGTACAATGAGCAGTTCTTC
j_gene: TRBJ2-1
abundance: many
v_gene: TRBV28
len: 14
d_gene: .

CDR3aa: CAISEARILAGGELFF
CDR3nt: TGTGCCATCAGTGAGGCAAGGATACTAGCGGGAGGGGAGCTGTTTTTT
j_gene: TRBJ2-2
abundance: many
v_gene: TRBV10-3
len: 16
d_gene: TRBD2

CDR3aa: CASSPTPRGETQYF
CDR3nt: TGTGCCAGCAGCCCCACCCCCCGCGGAGAGACCCAGTACTTC
j_gene: TRBJ2-5
abundance: .
v_gene: TRBV11-3
len: 14
d_gene: .

CDR3aa: CASRGPDGTDTQYF
CDR3nt: TGTGCCAGCAGAGGTCCCGACGGTACAGATACGCAGTATTTT
j_gene: TRBJ2-3
abundance: .
v_gene: TRBV4-2
len: 14
d_gene: .

CDR3aa: CASSHRTSGASSYNEQFF
CDR3nt: TGTGCCAGCAGCCATAGGACTAGCGGGGCGAGCTCCTACAATGAGCAGTTCTTC
j_gene: TRBJ2-1
abundance: .
v_gene: TRBV14
len: 18
d_gene: TRBD2

CDR3aa: CASRAGSFNQPQHF
CDR3nt: TGTGCCAGCAGGGCCGGGTCCTTCAATCAGCCCCAGCATTTT
j_gene: TRBJ1-5
abundance: .
v_gene: TRBV28
len: 14
d_gene: .

CDR3aa: CAWSKGDFYEQYF
CDR3nt: TGTGCCTGGAGTAAAGGGGACTTCTACGAGCAGTACTTC
j_gene: TRBJ2-7
abundance: .
v_gene: TRBV30
len: 13
d_gene: .

CDR3aa: CASSLVAGEQFF
CDR3nt: TGTGCCAGCAGCTTAGTAGCAGGAGAGCAGTTCTTC
j_gene: TRBJ2-1
abundance: many
v_gene: TRBV7-8
len: 12
d_gene: .

CDR3aa: CASSQDRVRDEQFF
CDR3nt: TGTGCCAGCAGCCAAGATAGAGTGAGGGATGAGCAGTTCTTC
j_gene: TRBJ2-1
abundance: .
v_gene: TRBV4-2
len: 14
d_gene: .

CDR3aa: CASSQAGDTGANVLTF
CDR3nt: TGTGCCAGCAGCCAAGCGGGGGACACTGGGGCCAACGTCCTGACTTTC
j_gene: TRBJ2-6
abundance: few
v_gene: TRBV3-1
len: 16
d_gene: .

CDR3aa: CASSLGGGYNQPQHF
CDR3nt: TGTGCCAGCAGCTTAGGGGGTGGGTACAATCAGCCCCAGCATTTT
j_gene: TRBJ1-5
abundance: many
v_gene: TRBV7-2
len: 15
d_gene: .

CDR3aa: CASSLDPAALNEQFF
CDR3nt: TGTGCCAGCAGCTTAGACCCGGCCGCTCTCAATGAGCAGTTCTTC
j_gene: TRBJ2-1
abundance: few
v_gene: TRBV7-8
len: 15
d_gene: .

CDR3aa: CASSPVLSSYNEQFF
CDR3nt: TGCGCCAGCAGCCCCGTGCTAAGCTCCTACAATGAGCAGTTCTTC
j_gene: TRBJ2-1
abundance: few
v_gene: TRBV5-1
len: 15
d_gene: .

CDR3aa: CASSLVWDRGDYGYTF
CDR3nt: TGTGCCAGCAGCTTAGTTTGGGACAGGGGAGACTATGGCTACACCTTC
j_gene: TRBJ1-2
abundance: .
v_gene: TRBV7-9
len: 16
d_gene: TRBD1

CDR3aa: CASSVTGENQPQHF
CDR3nt: TGCGCCAGCAGCGTGACAGGGGAAAATCAGCCCCAGCATTTT
j_gene: TRBJ1-5
abundance: .
v_gene: TRBV5-1
len: 14
d_gene: TRBD1

CDR3aa: CASSWREGRTGELFF
CDR3nt: TGTGCCAGTAGTTGGCGGGAGGGCCGTACCGGGGAGCTGTTTTTT
j_gene: TRBJ2-2
abundance: .
v_gene: TRBV19
len: 15
d_gene: TRBD2

CDR3aa: CASGRRTSGTYEQYF
CDR3nt: TGTGCCAGCGGCAGGAGGACTAGCGGGACCTACGAGCAGTACTTC
j_gene: TRBJ2-7
abundance: .
v_gene: TRBV12-3/TRBV12-4
len: 15
d_gene: TRBD2

CDR3aa: CSAREVGTEAFF
CDR3nt: TGCAGTGCTAGAGAGGTGGGCACTGAAGCTTTCTTT
j_gene: TRBJ1-1
abundance: .
v_gene: TRBV20-1
len: 12
d_gene: .

CDR3aa: CASSTRINTGELFF
CDR3nt: TGTGCCAGCAGCACCCGAATAAACACCGGGGAGCTGTTTTTT
j_gene: TRBJ2-2
abundance: few
v_gene: TRBV7-2
len: 14
d_gene: .

CDR3aa: CSVEGLEDTQYF
CDR3nt: TGCAGCGTTGAGGGTTTGGAAGATACGCAGTATTTT
j_gene: TRBJ2-3
abundance: many
v_gene: TRBV29-1
len: 12
d_gene: .

CDR3aa: CASSQGTQQETQYF
CDR3nt: TGCGCCAGCAGCCAAGGGACTCAACAAGAGACCCAGTACTTC
j_gene: TRBJ2-5
abundance: .
v_gene: TRBV4-3
len: 14
d_gene: .

CDR3aa: CASRSPIGGSEQFF
CDR3nt: TGTGCCAGCAGATCACCGATAGGGGGGTCTGAGCAGTTCTTC
j_gene: TRBJ2-1
abundance: .
v_gene: TRBV3-1
len: 14
d_gene: .

CDR3aa: CASSPQFYNEQFF
CDR3nt: TGTGCCAGCAGCCCACAGTTTTACAATGAGCAGTTCTTC
j_gene: TRBJ2-1
abundance: .
v_gene: TRBV6-4
len: 13
d_gene: .

CDR3aa: CASSWTAGGNTGELFF
CDR3nt: TGTGCCAGCAGTTGGACAGCGGGGGGGAACACCGGGGAGCTGTTTTTT
j_gene: TRBJ2-2
abundance: .
v_gene: TRBV27
len: 16
d_gene: TRBD2

CDR3aa: CASGQGENTGELFF
CDR3nt: TGTGCCAGTGGACAGGGGGAGAACACCGGGGAGCTGTTTTTT
j_gene: TRBJ2-2
abundance: .
v_gene: TRBV7-3
len: 14
d_gene: TRBD1

CDR3aa: CASSYVMGSNTGELFF
CDR3nt: TGTGCCAGCAGTTACGTTATGGGATCGAACACCGGGGAGCTGTTTTTT
j_gene: TRBJ2-2
abundance: .
v_gene: TRBV6-5
len: 16
d_gene: .

CDR3aa: CASSFGLAGLQETQYF
CDR3nt: TGTGCCAGTAGTTTTGGACTAGCGGGACTGCAAGAGACCCAGTACTTC
j_gene: TRBJ2-5
abundance: few
v_gene: TRBV19
len: 16
d_gene: TRBD2

CDR3aa: CASTSQNMNTEAFF
CDR3nt: TGCGCCAGCACTAGTCAGAACATGAACACTGAAGCTTTCTTT
j_gene: TRBJ1-1
abundance: many
v_gene: TRBV5-1
len: 14
d_gene: .

CDR3aa: CASSLRATYNEQFF
CDR3nt: TGTGCCAGCAGTCTGAGGGCAACCTACAATGAGCAGTTCTTC
j_gene: TRBJ2-1
abundance: .
v_gene: TRBV28
len: 14
d_gene: .

CDR3aa: CASSLSGSHQPQHF
CDR3nt: TGCGCCAGCAGCTTGTCGGGGTCCCATCAGCCCCAGCATTTT
j_gene: TRBJ1-5
abundance: many
v_gene: TRBV5-1
len: 14
d_gene: .

CDR3aa: CASSLGPGLSYNEQFF
CDR3nt: TGCGCCAGCAGCTTGGGGCCAGGTCTCTCCTACAATGAGCAGTTCTTC
j_gene: TRBJ2-1
abundance: few
v_gene: TRBV5-1
len: 16
d_gene: .

CDR3aa: CASSTRGSGGGGKLFF
CDR3nt: TGTGCCAGCAGCACCCGAGGCTCAGGGGGCGGCGGAAAACTGTTTTTT
j_gene: TRBJ1-4
abundance: .
v_gene: TRBV7-6
len: 16
d_gene: TRBD1

CDR3aa: CASSLASVTGELFF
CDR3nt: TGTGCCAGCAGCTTAGCTAGCGTAACCGGGGAGCTGTTTTTT
j_gene: TRBJ2-2
abundance: few
v_gene: TRBV11-1
len: 14
d_gene: .

CDR3aa: CASSLNYLGETQYF
CDR3nt: TGTGCCAGCAGTTTGAATTATTTGGGAGAGACCCAGTACTTC
j_gene: TRBJ2-5
abundance: .
v_gene: TRBV6-5
len: 14
d_gene: .

CDR3aa: CASSYDSYNEQFF
CDR3nt: TGCGCCAGCAGCTACGACAGCTACAATGAGCAGTTCTTC
j_gene: TRBJ2-1
abundance: many
v_gene: TRBV5-1
len: 13
d_gene: .

CDR3aa: CAGERGAGGRDEQFF
CDR3nt: TGTGCCGGAGAAAGAGGAGCGGGAGGGCGCGATGAGCAGTTCTTC
j_gene: TRBJ2-1
abundance: .
v_gene: TRBV11-2
len: 15
d_gene: TRBD2